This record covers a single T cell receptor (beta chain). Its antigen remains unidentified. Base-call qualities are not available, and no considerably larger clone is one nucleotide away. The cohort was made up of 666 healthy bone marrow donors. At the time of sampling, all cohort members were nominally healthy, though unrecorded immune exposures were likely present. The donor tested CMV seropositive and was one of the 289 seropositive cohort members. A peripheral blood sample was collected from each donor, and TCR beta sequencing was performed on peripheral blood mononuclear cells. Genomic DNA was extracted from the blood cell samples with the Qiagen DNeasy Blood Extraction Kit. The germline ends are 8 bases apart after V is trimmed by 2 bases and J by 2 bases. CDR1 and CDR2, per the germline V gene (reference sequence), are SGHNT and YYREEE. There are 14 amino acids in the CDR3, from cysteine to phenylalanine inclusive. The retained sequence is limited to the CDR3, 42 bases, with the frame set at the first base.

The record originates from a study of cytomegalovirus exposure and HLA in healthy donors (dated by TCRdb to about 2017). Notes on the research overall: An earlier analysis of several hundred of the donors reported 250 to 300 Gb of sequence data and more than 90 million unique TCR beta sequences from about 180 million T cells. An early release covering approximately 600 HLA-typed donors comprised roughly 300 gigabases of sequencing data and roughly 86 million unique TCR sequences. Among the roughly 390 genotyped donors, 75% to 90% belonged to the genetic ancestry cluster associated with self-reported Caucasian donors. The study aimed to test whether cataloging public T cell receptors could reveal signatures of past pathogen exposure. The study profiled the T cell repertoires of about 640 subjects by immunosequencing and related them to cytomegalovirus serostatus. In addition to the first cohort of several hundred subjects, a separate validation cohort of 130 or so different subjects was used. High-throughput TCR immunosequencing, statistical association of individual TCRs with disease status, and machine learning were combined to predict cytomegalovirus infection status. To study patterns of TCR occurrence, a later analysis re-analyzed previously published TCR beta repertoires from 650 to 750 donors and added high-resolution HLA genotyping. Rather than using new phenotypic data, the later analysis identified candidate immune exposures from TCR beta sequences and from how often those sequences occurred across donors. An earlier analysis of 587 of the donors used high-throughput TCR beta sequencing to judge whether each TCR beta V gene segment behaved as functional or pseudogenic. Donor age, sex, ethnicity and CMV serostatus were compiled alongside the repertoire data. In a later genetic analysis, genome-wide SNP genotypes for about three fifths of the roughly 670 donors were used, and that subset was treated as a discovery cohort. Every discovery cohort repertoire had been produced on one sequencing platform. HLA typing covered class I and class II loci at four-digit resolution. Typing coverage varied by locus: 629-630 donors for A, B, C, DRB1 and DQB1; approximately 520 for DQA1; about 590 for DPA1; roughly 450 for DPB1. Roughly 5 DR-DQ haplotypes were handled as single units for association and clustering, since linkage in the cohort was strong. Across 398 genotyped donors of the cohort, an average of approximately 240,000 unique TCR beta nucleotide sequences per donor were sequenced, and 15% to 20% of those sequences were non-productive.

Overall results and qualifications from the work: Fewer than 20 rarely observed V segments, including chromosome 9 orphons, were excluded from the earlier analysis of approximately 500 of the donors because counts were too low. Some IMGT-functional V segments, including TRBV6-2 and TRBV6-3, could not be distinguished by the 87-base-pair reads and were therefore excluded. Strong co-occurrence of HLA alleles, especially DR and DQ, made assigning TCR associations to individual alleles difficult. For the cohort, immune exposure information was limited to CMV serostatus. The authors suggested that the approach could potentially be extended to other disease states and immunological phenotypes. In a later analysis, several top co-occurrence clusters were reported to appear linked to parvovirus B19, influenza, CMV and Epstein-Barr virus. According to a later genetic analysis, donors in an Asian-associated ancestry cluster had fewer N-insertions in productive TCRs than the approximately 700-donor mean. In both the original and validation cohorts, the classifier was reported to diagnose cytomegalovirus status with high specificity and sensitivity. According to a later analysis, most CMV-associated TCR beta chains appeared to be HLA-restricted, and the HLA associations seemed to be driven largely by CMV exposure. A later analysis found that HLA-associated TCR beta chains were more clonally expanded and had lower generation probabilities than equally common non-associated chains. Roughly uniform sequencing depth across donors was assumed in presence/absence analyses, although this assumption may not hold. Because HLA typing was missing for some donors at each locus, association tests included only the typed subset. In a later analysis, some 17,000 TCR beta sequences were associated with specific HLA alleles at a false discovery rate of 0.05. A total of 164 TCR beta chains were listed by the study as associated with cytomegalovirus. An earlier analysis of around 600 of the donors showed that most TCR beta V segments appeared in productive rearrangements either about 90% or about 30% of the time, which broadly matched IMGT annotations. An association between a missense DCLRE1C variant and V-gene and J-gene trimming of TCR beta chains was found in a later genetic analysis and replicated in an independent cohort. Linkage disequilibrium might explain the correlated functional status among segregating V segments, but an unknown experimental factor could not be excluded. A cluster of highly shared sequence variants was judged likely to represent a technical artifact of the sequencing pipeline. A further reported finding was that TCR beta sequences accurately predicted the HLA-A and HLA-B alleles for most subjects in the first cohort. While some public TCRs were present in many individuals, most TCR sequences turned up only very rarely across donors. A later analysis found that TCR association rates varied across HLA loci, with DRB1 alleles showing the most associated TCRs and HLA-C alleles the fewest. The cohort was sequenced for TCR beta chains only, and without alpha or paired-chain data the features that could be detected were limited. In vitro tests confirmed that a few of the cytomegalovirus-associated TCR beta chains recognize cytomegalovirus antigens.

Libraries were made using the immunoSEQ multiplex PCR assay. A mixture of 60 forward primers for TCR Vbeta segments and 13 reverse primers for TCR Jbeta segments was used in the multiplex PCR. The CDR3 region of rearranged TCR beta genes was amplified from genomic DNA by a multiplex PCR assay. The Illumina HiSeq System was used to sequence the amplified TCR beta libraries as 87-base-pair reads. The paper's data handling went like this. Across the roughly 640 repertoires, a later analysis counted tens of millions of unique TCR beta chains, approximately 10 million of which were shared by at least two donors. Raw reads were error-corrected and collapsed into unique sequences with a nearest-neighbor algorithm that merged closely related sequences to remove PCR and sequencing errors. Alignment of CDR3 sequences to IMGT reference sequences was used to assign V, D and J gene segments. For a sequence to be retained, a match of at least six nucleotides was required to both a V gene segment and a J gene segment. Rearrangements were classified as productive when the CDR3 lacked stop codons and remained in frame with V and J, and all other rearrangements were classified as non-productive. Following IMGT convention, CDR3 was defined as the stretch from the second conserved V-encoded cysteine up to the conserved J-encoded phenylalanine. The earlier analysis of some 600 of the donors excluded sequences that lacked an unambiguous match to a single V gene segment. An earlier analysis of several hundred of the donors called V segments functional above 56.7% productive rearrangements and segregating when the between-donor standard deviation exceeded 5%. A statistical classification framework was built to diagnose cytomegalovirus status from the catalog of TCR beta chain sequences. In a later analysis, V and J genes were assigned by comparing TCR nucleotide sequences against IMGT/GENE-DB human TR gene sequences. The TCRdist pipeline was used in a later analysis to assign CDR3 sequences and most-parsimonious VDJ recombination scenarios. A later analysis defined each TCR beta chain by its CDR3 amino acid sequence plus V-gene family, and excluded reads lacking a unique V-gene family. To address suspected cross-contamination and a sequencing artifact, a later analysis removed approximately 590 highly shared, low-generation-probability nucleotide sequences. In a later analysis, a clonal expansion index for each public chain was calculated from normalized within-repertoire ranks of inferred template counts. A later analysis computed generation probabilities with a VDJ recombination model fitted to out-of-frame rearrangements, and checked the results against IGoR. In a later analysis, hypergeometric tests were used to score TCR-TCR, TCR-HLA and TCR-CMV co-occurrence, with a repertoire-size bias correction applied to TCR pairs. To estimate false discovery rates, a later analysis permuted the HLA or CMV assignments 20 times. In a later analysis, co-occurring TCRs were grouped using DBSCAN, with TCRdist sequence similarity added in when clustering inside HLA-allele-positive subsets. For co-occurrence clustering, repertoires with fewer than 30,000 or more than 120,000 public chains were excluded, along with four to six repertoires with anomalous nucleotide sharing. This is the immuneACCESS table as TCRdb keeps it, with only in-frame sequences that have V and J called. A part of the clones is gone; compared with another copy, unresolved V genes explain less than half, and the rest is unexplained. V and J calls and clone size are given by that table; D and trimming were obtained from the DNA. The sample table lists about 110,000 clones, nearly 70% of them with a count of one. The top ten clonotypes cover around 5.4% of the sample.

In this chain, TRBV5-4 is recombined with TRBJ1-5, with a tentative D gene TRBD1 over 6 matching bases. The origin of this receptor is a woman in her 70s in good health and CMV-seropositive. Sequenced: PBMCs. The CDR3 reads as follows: CASSFAGGNQPQHF. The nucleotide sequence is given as TGTGCCAGCAGCTTCGCAGGGGGCAATCAGCCCCAGCATTTT.